The TCR beta chain described here comes from a study of OX40 agonist ivuxolimab in advanced cancers. On the study more broadly: Patients assigned to dose escalation were diagnosed with hepatocellular carcinoma, melanoma, renal cell or head and neck cancer. Among those enrolled, mean age was roughly 55 years (range about 23 to 80) and approximately 80% were male.

Overall study findings and caveats: At 0.1 to 3.0 mg/kg, clonal expansion of CD4+ and CD8+ blood T cells had occurred by week 6. Averaging showed that CD8+ T cells had more expanded clones than CD4+ did.

On this clone: Its specificity is not known.

Germline V gene sequence: CDR1 SGHDN, CDR2 FVKESK. Trimming removed 5 bases from V and 6 bases from J, with 17 bases in between. CDR3 length: 14 residues. The table came from immunoSEQ multiplex PCR; TCRdb's copy has only in-frame clones and leaves some out. Among over 45,000 clones listed, about 85% were seen once. This receptor was taken from an adult with an advanced solid tumor such as melanoma, head and neck, liver or kidney cancer. Sequenced here: CD4+ or CD8+ T cells sorted from blood, sampled in a trial of the OX40 agonist ivuxolimab. The chain combines TRBV14 with TRBJ2-7; possibly TRBD1 for D (8 bases). The CDR3 reads CASSFWTGRGEQYF. The CDR3, as DNA: TGTGCCAGCAGCTTCTGGACAGGGAGGGGCGAGCAGTACTTC.